Listed below are T cell receptor beta chains from one sample, sequenced in a study of blood T cell repertoires in COVID-19. TCRdb's table, derived via immunoSEQ multiplex PCR, lists solely in-frame clones and lacks some. The sample lists 350,000 or so clones; around 91% were seen once. Sequencing was done on a sample of peripheral blood. The receptor set was obtained from a man younger than 35 with active or convalescent COVID-19. Each CDR3 is given without its conserved first and last residue.

v_gene,j_gene,CDR3aa
TRBV13,TRBJ2-5,ASSTRTSGSEETQY
TRBV30,TRBJ1-2,AWRRWRDGYT
TRBV4-1,TRBJ1-4,ASSQVNGKLF
TRBV29-1,TRBJ1-3,SVEGQHSGNTIY
TRBV7-2,TRBJ1-5,ASSIVGQGKSNQPQH
TRBV7-2,TRBJ1-5,ASSAAGGRKNQPQH
TRBV7-2,TRBJ2-1,ASSLSASGSWNEQF
TRBV28,TRBJ1-5,ASSWRGQPQH
TRBV7-2,TRBJ1-2,ASSLDQGNYGYT
TRBV28,TRBJ2-7,ASSSGTSGSYEQY
TRBV4-1,TRBJ1-1,ASSQVTGLNTEAF
TRBV19,TRBJ2-1,ASSPSGSYNEQF
TRBV7-2,TRBJ2-7,ASSGSTSRFYEQY
TRBV18,TRBJ1-1,ASSLKRDRGTNTEAF
TRBV5-4,TRBJ2-7,ASSLRLSGPTAEQY
TRBV6-6,TRBJ2-7,ASSYRDYEQY
TRBV6-5,TRBJ1-5,ASEVWGSMSGPQH
TRBV5-4,TRBJ2-7,ASSSGLSSSYEQY
TRBV19,TRBJ1-2,ASSKTGVYGYT
TRBV27,TRBJ2-7,ASSLSVQSSYEQY
TRBV9,TRBJ1-6,ASSDRGELRSPLH
TRBV15,TRBJ2-7,ATSRVASTEQY
TRBV29-1,TRBJ1-1,SDTGNTEAF
TRBV4-1,TRBJ2-1,ASSLWIHARGGYNEQF
TRBV5-1,TRBJ1-4,ASRKTGSNEKLF
TRBV12-3/TRBV12-4,TRBJ1-2,ASTLRTYGYT
TRBV19,TRBJ2-2,ASITGGAGELF
TRBV7-2,TRBJ1-5,ASSFDRGRNQPQH
TRBV4-1,TRBJ1-6,ASTSNEYNSPLH
TRBV11-3,TRBJ2-5,ASSPRGKQETQY
TRBV3-1/TRBV3-2,TRBJ2-7,ASSQVGLAVEY
TRBV25-1,TRBJ1-1,ASQTDKSTEAF
TRBV4-2,TRBJ1-1,ASSSRGLGEAF
TRBV7-2,TRBJ2-1,ASSFYGQIYNEQF
TRBV29-1,TRBJ1-5,SVVSQGGNQPQH
TRBV7-2,TRBJ1-5,ASSLRPPSQGISNQPQH
TRBV7-9,TRBJ1-4,ASSKGQAIGEKLF
TRBV5-5,TRBJ2-3,ASSNPSGSTDTQY
TRBV4-1,TRBJ1-1,ASSQDQMNTEAF
TRBV10-3,TRBJ2-2,AIRPYLTRRAGELF
TRBV29-1,TRBJ2-7,SVEEQGYGEQY
TRBV25-1,TRBJ2-7,ASSGSGTGSGEQY
TRBV6-5,TRBJ1-2,ASREGANYGYT
TRBV28,TRBJ1-2,ASRRGQGDYGYT
TRBV25-1,TRBJ2-2,ASSDSPYPNTGELF
TRBV6-5,TRBJ1-1,ASSFSGQANTEAF
TRBV27,TRBJ2-1,ASSIVPGLVNNEQF
TRBV6-2/TRBV6-3,TRBJ2-3,ASSFFSEGDTQY
TRBV5-6,TRBJ2-1,ASSLRLAGVDEQF
TRBV21-1,TRBJ2-7,ASSKGGGVESYEQY
TRBV12-5,TRBJ2-3,ASGLAERGLAGGAGSDTQY
TRBV7-9,TRBJ2-7,ASSFDSFLMYEQY
TRBV23-1,TRBJ2-2,ASSQSVDIKTGELF
TRBV10-3,TRBJ2-5,AISEGGTQETQY
TRBV19,TRBJ2-7,ASSESGKLSSQY
TRBV15,TRBJ2-5,ATSTFQGARETQY
TRBV5-1,TRBJ2-7,ASSFKAGGPLSYEQY